Shown below are 25 T cell receptor beta chains from a single sample sequenced in a study of low-dose radiotherapy and immunotherapy resistance in tumors. cDNA synthesis used a TRAV/TRBV-specific primer set for both chains. A constant-region primer paired with the V-primer adapter amplified TCRs over about 20 PCR cycles. TCRdb redid the calling of the reads with MiXCR, one entry per CDR3 protein. The table records around 6,200 distinct CDR3 sequences, over 55% of them present only once. These TCRs come from a human donor with advanced metastatic prostate, ovarian, gallbladder or colorectal cancer (not recorded which). This table probably holds off-target reads from a library built for another chain.

The V call is TRBV7-9, the J call TRBJ2-5, with 7 bases lining up with TRBD1. Losses at the gene ends were 4 bases for V and 1 base for J; bases not matched to a gene: 9. The germline V gene has CDR1 SEHNR and CDR2 FQNEAQ (reference sequence). The CDR3 has 16 amino acids. Written as DNA, the CDR3 is TGTGCCAGCAGCTGGATACAGGGGCCAATCCAAGAGACCCAGTACTTC. Its protein product is CASSWIQGPIQETQYF.

This clonotype is a singleton in its sample. V usage is TRBV7-9 and J usage is TRBJ2-1, with a tentative D call TRBD2 (5 bases). The CDR3 contains 12 residues. CDR1 and CDR2 from the germline V gene are SEHNR and FQNEAQ (reference sequence). V gave up 5 bases and J gave up 6 bases, with 8 bases separating them. The DNA for the CDR3 is TGTGCCAGCAGCACGGAGGCCAATGAGCAGTTCTTC. Translated: CASSTEANEQFF. The variable domain in full, completed from reference TRBV7-9 and TRBJ2-1, reads DTGVSQNPRHKITKRGQNVTFRCDPISEHNRLYWYRQTLGQGPEFLTYFQNEAQLEKSRLLSDRFSAERPKGSFSTLEIQRTEQGDSAMYLCASSTEANEQFFGPGTRLTVL.

The chain joins TRBV18 to TRBJ2-3; D is uncertain. CDR3 length: 13 amino acids. Germline V gene data show CDR1 as KGHSH and CDR2 as LQKENI. Trimming took 0 bases from V and 1 from J, leaving 2 bases between them. CDR3 coding DNA: TGTGCCAGCTCACCACCGGGCACAGATACGCAGTATTTT. Translating it yields CASSPPGTDTQYF.

This sequence joins TRBV9 and TRBJ2-5; TRBD2 is a possible D gene (6 bases). V was trimmed by 3 bases and J by 5 bases, leaving 14 bases between them. Per the germline V gene, CDR1 is SGDLS and CDR2 is YYNGEE. The CDR3 is made up of 14 amino acids. CDR3 in DNA: TGTGCCAGCAGCGCTCCAGCGCGGGGTGAGACCCAGTACTTC. Its translation is CASSAPARGETQYF.

The V and J genes are TRBV11-2 and TRBJ1-6, with D possibly matching TRBD1 (6 bases). Trimming pared 7 bases from V and 9 bases from J, leaving 16 bases between. CDR1 SGHAT and CDR2 FQNNGV come from the germline V gene. The CDR3 covers 14 residues. CDR3 sequence (DNA): TGTGCCAGCATTGACAGGAGATCAGGTTCACCCCTCCACTTT. It yields the protein CASIDRRSGSPLHF.

V is TRBV4-2 and J is TRBJ2-7; tentative D call: TRBD2 (5 bases). Trimming left V 3 bases short and J 2 bases short, with 8 bases between. The CDR3 is 13 amino acids. Germline lookup yields CDR1 LGHNA and CDR2 YNFKEQ. This chain's CDR3 is CASSHRRTYEQYF. In DNA, the CDR3 is TGTGCCAGCAGCCATAGGAGGACCTACGAGCAGTACTTC.

This clonotype was recorded once. The rearrangement joins TRBV29-1 to TRBJ1-2; the D is unclear. Germline CDR1 SQVTM, CDR2 ANQGSEA. The CDR3 consists of 12 residues. V lost 4 bases, J lost 4 bases, and 10 bases lay in between. In DNA form, the CDR3 reads TGCAGCGTTGTGCCAGACGGCTATGGCTACACCTTC. Its translation is CSVVPDGYGYTF. The full variable domain, its missing parts supplied by reference TRBV29-1 and TRBJ1-2, is SAVISQKPSRDICQRGTSLTIQCQVDSQVTMMFWYRQQPGQSLTLIATANQGSEATYESGFVIDKFPISRPNLTFSTLTVSNMSPEDSSIYLCSVVPDGYGYTFGSGTRLTVV.

The V gene is TRBV5-4, the J gene TRBJ2-5; D may match TRBD1 or TRBD2 (5 bases each). V lost 4 bases and J lost 5, with 12 bases in between. Germline assignment: CDR1 SGHNT and CDR2 YYREEE (reference sequence). This CDR3 region has 13 residues. The CDR3 nucleotides are TGTGCCAGCAGCCGTGGGGGAGACGAGACCCAGTACTTC. This translates into CASSRGGDETQYF.

This clonotype is a singleton in its sample. The rearrangement uses TRBV9 and TRBJ2-2, with 10 bases aligning to TRBD2. This CDR3 has 17 amino acids. V was clipped by 0 bases and J by 6 bases; unmatched bases: 8. Germline V gene lookup returns CDR1 SGDLS and CDR2 YYNGEE. CDR3 bases: TGTGCCAGCAGCGTAGAGGTTGGGCTAGCGGGAGCCGGGGAGCTGTTTTTT. Translated, it gives CASSVEVGLAGAGELFF. Full variable domain (remainder filled in from reference TRBV9 and TRBJ2-2): DSGVTQTPKHLITATGQRVTLRCSPRSGDLSVYWYQQSLDQGLQFLIQYYNGEERAKGNILERFSAQQFPDLHSELNLSSLELGDSALYFCASSVEVGLAGAGELFFGEGSRLTVL.

This chain links TRBV10-1 with TRBJ2-7; a weak D match, TRBD1 (5 bases). The CDR3 runs to 13 residues. CDR1 and CDR2 from the germline V gene are WNHNN and SYGVQD (reference sequence). The V and J ends lost 3 bases and 4 bases respectively, with 10 bases between them. This chain's CDR3 is CASSDMQGYEQYF. Here the CDR3 DNA reads TGCGCCAGCAGTGATATGCAGGGATACGAGCAGTACTTC.

The chain has TRBV3-1 and TRBJ2-3; no reliable D call. The ends were cut back, 3 bases at V and 1 base at J, with 2 bases in the middle. CDR1 LGHDT and CDR2 YNNKEL come from the germline V gene (reference sequence). The CDR3 spans 12 residues. Here the CDR3 DNA reads TGTGCCAGCAGCCATGGCACAGATACGCAGTATTTT. It codes for CASSHGTDTQYF.

As for this clonotype: Compared with germline, one end of the junction differs, possibly owing to a read error. The V gene is TRBV6-2 or TRBV6-3, the J gene TRBJ2-1, with 7 bases fitting TRBD2. In germline, CDR1 is MNHEY, CDR2 SVGEGT. This CDR3 contains 13 residues. CDR3 coding DNA: TGTGCCGGCAGCGGGAATTTTGGCAATGAGCAGTTCTTC. This sequence encodes CAGSGNFGNEQFF.

This clonotype was observed a few times. The J gene is TRBJ2-5, the V gene TRBV11-2; 8 bases map to TRBD2. Germline CDR1 reads SGHAT; CDR2 reads FQNNGV. This CDR3 contains 11 residues. J lost 12 bases, V lost 6 bases, and 6 bases had no gene match. In DNA form, the CDR3 reads TGTGCCAGCAGTACCGGGGGGGCCGAGTACTTC. This encodes CASSTGGAEYF. Full variable domain (rest looked up from reference TRBV11-2 and TRBJ2-5): EAGVAQSPRYKIIEKRQSVAFWCNPISGHATLYWYQQILGQGPKLLIQFQNNGVVDDSQLPKDRFSAERLKGVDSTLKIQPAKLEDSAVYLCASSTGGAEYFGPGTRLLVL.

The chain has TRBV28 and TRBJ1-1, with 8 bases that match TRBD1. This CDR3 region has 17 residues. V shed 5 bases, J shed 0 bases, and the junction held 11 bases outside the gene matches. From germline, CDR1 is MDHEN and CDR2 SYDVKM. The CDR3 DNA reads as TGTGCCAGCAGTCCCGCGACAGGGGTTCACATGAACACTGAAGCTTTCTTT. It translates to CASSPATGVHMNTEAFF.

A few counts support this clonotype. This chain connects TRBV28 to TRBJ2-1; the D gene is possibly TRBD2 (6 bases). V lost 6 bases to trimming and J lost 12 bases, with 18 bases between them. This CDR3 has 13 amino acids. Germline loops: CDR1 MDHEN, CDR2 SYDVKM. The DNA for the CDR3 is TGTGCCAGCAGCAGACTAGGCGCCTTTTTGCAGTTCTTC. Encoded protein: CASSRLGAFLQFF.

The CDR3 here is CASRELAGEENEQFF. In DNA form, the CDR3 reads TGTGCCAGCAGGGAACTAGCGGGAGAGGAGAATGAGCAGTTCTTC. The gene calls are TRBV2 and TRBJ2-1; TRBD2 aligns across 11 bases. Per the germline V gene, CDR1 is SNHLY and CDR2 is FYNNEI. The CDR3 has 15 amino acids. V gave up 6 bases and J gave up 7 bases; unmatched junction bases: 8.

This clonotype is a singleton in its sample. The V and J genes are TRBV30 and TRBJ2-7; 10 bases agree with TRBD1. Germline V gives CDR1 GTSNPN, CDR2 SVGIG (reference sequence). The CDR3 totals 12 residues. With V trimmed by 8 bases and J by 6 bases, 7 bases remained unmatched. The CDR3 DNA reads TGTGCCGGCAGACAGGGGGCGTCCGAGCAGTACTTC. Translating gives CAGRQGASEQYF. Looking up the rest from reference TRBV30 and TRBJ2-7 gives the full variable domain: SQTIHQWPATLVQPVGSPLSLECTVEGTSNPNLYWYRQAAGRGLQLLFYSVGIGQISSEVPQNLSASRPQDRQFILSSKKLLLSDSGFYLCAGRQGASEQYFGPGTRLTVT.

The chain has TRBV18 and TRBJ2-3; D unclear. V was shortened by 1 base and J by 3 bases, with 14 bases between the two germline ends. CDR1 and CDR2 from the germline V gene are KGHSH and LQKENI. The CDR3 runs to 16 residues. The CDR3 bases are TGTGCCAGCTCACCACGAGCTTTAGCTGAAACAGATACGCAGTATTTT. Protein sequence: CASSPRALAETDTQYF.

This chain uses TRBV7-2 with TRBJ1-5; possible D gene TRBD1, 6 bases. Trimming cost V 5 bases and J 0 bases, with 11 bases left between them. Germline V lookup: CDR1 SGHTA, CDR2 FQGNSA. The CDR3 extends over 15 amino acids. The CDR3 loop is CASSLDSNSNQPQHF. Written as DNA, the CDR3 is TGTGCCAGCAGCCTGGACAGCAATAGCAATCAGCCCCAGCATTTT.

The J gene is TRBJ2-1, the V gene TRBV25-1; the D call may be TRBD1 or TRBD2 (6 bases each). The CDR3 loop spans 16 amino acids. V was trimmed by 2 bases and J by 5 bases, leaving 16 bases between them. The germline V gene encodes CDR1 MGHDK and CDR2 SYGVNS. This CDR3 reads CASSEGGQSVDNEQFF. CDR3 bases: TGTGCCAGCAGTGAAGGGGGGCAGTCGGTCGACAATGAGCAGTTCTTC.

The chain couples TRBV28 to TRBJ1-5; the D gene is possibly TRBD1 (5 bases). Germline CDR1 MDHEN, CDR2 SYDVKM. With 8 bases removed from V and 6 bases from J, the gap between germline ends came to 17 bases. The CDR3 contains 14 residues. Here the CDR3 reads CASVGTATGQPQHF. In nucleotides, the CDR3 is TGTGCCAGCGTTGGGACTGCGACGGGTCAGCCCCAGCATTTT.

This clonotype showed up just once. This chain joins TRBV5-5 and TRBJ2-3; D may be TRBD1 or TRBD2 (5 bases each). The CDR3 is 14 amino acids. Deletions cut 2 bases from V and 1 base from J, with 8 bases between. CDR1 is SGHKS and CDR2 is YYEKEE in the germline V gene (reference sequence). DNA of the CDR3: TGTGCCAGCAGCTTCGGGACCGGCACAGATACGCAGTATTTT. This translates into CASSFGTGTDTQYF.

The chain employs TRBV6-1 and TRBJ2-7; D gene ambiguous. Deletions cut 5 bases from V and 2 bases from J, with 4 bases between. This CDR3 has 11 amino acids. From germline, CDR1 is MNHNS and CDR2 SASEGT. The CDR3 DNA sequence: TGTGCCAGCAGTAACACCTACGAGCAGTACTTC. It is translated as CASSNTYEQYF.

The V gene is TRBV27, the J gene TRBJ2-5; D unclear. The CDR3 is made up of 15 amino acids. The V end was cut by 5 bases, the J end by 2 bases, with 15 bases between. Germline lookup yields CDR1 MNHEY and CDR2 SMNVEV (reference sequence). CDR3 region: CASSPRWQEQETQYF. CDR3 coding DNA: TGTGCCAGCAGTCCTCGATGGCAGGAACAAGAGACCCAGTACTTC.

This clonotype has just one count. The chain's CDR3 is CASSPRAGGTYEQYF. The CDR3 DNA reads TGTGCCAGCTCACCACGTGCAGGGGGTACCTACGAGCAGTACTTC. The J gene is TRBJ2-7, the V gene TRBV18; 7 nucleotides align to TRBD1. V was clipped by 1 base and J by 2 bases; unmatched bases: 5. CDR3 length: 15 residues. Germline V gene data show CDR1 as KGHSH and CDR2 as LQKENI.